This T cell receptor (beta chain) was retrieved from a study of control samples from healthy donors and cancer patients. CDR1 is WSHSY and CDR2 is SAAADI in the germline V gene. Trimming shortened V by 3 bases and J by 5 bases, and 7 bases separated the two germline ends. The CDR3 is 13 residues long. Assay used: immunoSEQ multiplex PCR; TCRdb lists only in-frame clones, some missing. Among tens of thousands of clones listed, about 88% were seen once. The source is a woman between 50 and 59 years old in good health. V is TRBV10-2 and J is TRBJ1-4, with TRBD1 as a possible D gene (5 bases). The sequenced sample was blood. In DNA, the CDR3 is TGCGCCAGCAGTGAAGGGGCGAATGAAAAACTGTTTTTT. This codes for CASSEGANEKLFF.